The 9 T cell receptor beta chains below were found in one sample sequenced in a study of T cells after yellow fever vaccination. TCRdb re-analysed the 5' RACE reads in MiXCR, keeping a single row per CDR3 protein. The repertoire consists of 450,000 to 600,000 distinct CDR3 sequences, with about a sixth occurring once and the leading ten covering roughly 17%. The sequences come from PBMCs, collected 5 to 6 days after the first yellow fever vaccination. These receptors were taken from a young man who received the YFV17D yellow fever vaccine.

Only a few counts were recorded for this clonotype. The CDR3 region is CSAMGRGRSFYTF. DNA for the CDR3: TGCAGTGCTATGGGGAGGGGACGTAGTTTTTACACCTTC. The chain has TRBV20-1 and TRBJ1-2; possibly TRBD1 for D (5 bases). Germline assignment: CDR1 DFQATT and CDR2 SNEGSKA (reference sequence). V lost 4 bases and J 11 bases, leaving 20 bases between the germline ends. CDR3 length: 13 amino acids.

This chain joins TRBV6-6 and TRBJ2-1, with 7 positions matching TRBD1. The CDR3 extends over 13 amino acids. Looked up from germline, CDR1 is MNHNY and CDR2 is SVGAGI (reference sequence). Losses at the gene ends were 2 bases for V and 6 bases for J; bases not matched to a gene: 1. CDR3 DNA sequence: TGTGCCAGCAGTTACAACAGGGGCAATGAGCAGTTCTTC. Translation: CASSYNRGNEQFF.

CDR3 nucleotide sequence: TGCAGTGCTTCCCCGGGACAGGGGGCCGGGGAGCTGTTTTTT. Amino acid sequence: CSASPGQGAGELFF. The rearrangement links TRBV20-1 to TRBJ2-2; 11 bases match TRBD1. Looked up from germline, CDR1 is DFQATT and CDR2 is SNEGSKA (reference sequence). The CDR3 spans 14 residues. V dropped 5 bases and J dropped 6; count of bases not matched to a gene: 5.

This chain uses TRBV4-3 with TRBJ2-1; 11 nucleotides align to TRBD2. V trimming: 3 bases; J trimming: 9 bases; junction bases outside the gene matches: 10. Germline assignment: CDR1 LGHNA and CDR2 YSLEER. This CDR3 is built from 16 residues. The CDR3 region has the DNA TGCGCCAGCAGCCAGGACATAGCGGGGGGGCCGCGTGAGCAGTTCTTC. As protein: CASSQDIAGGPREQFF.

This clonotype occurred a few times. The chain uses TRBV21-1 and TRBJ1-2; TRBD1 is the table's D call, not checked against the DNA. TRBV21-1 is a pseudogene locus. There are 14 residues in the CDR3. CDR3: CASSKGQTPYGYTF. For the CDR3, the DNA is TGTGCCAGCAGCAAAGGACAGACACCCTATGGCTACACCTTC.

This chain joins TRBV9 and TRBJ1-1; D is uncertain. Germline V gene data show CDR1 as SGDLS and CDR2 as YYNGEE. With 0 bases removed from V and 4 bases from J, the gap between germline ends came to 7 bases. The CDR3 sequence is 13 residues long. Written as DNA, the CDR3 is TGTGCCAGCAGCGTAGAGGTAACCACTGAAGCTTTCTTT. Translating it yields CASSVEVTTEAFF.

At least ten counts were recorded for this clonotype. V usage is TRBV15 and J usage is TRBJ2-1, with D unresolved. V was clipped by 0 bases and J by 7 bases, with 4 bases between them. The CDR3 extends over 12 amino acids. Germline values: CDR1 LNHNV, CDR2 YYDKDF (reference sequence). The CDR3 reads CATSRDLNEQFF. The CDR3 DNA reads TGTGCCACCAGCAGAGATTTAAATGAGCAGTTCTTC.

Comments on this clonotype: The CDR3 does not close with the conserved phenylalanine or tryptophan, likely indicating a read error. No DNA is shown, since the ends of the CDR3 on it are uncertain; the CDR3 is the one TCRdb lists. This chain connects TRBV12-3 or TRBV12-4 to TRBJ2-1; TRBD1, as called in the table, went unchecked against the DNA. The length of the CDR3 is 9 amino acids, counting both ends. The CDR3 spells CASNTGAKA.

This chain connects TRBV7-6 to TRBJ1-1, with D uncertain. CDR3 length equals 13 residues. V shed 5 bases and J shed 9 bases, with 16 bases lying between them. Germline V lookup: CDR1 SGHVS, CDR2 FNYEAQ. The CDR3 coding sequence is TGTGCCAGCAGCAACCGACCCTCTTCCCAAGCTTTCTTT. This encodes CASSNRPSSQAFF.